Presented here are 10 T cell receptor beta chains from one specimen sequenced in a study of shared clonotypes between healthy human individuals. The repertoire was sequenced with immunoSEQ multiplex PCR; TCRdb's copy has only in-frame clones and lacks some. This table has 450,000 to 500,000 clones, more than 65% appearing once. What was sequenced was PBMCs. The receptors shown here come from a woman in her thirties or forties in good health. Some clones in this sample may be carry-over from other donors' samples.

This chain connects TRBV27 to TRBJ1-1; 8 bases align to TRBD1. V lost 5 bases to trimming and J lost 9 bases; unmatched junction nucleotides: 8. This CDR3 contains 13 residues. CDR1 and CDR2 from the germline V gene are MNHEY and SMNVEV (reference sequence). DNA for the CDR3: TGTGCCAGCAGTACGGGACAGGCTTCTAAAGCTTTCTTT. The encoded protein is CASSTGQASKAFF.

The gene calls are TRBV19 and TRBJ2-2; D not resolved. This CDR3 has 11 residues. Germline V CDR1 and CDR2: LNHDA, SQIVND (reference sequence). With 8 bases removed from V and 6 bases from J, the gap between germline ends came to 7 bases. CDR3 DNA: TGTGCCAGTCAGCAGGCCGGGGAGCTGTTTTTT. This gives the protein CASQQAGELFF.

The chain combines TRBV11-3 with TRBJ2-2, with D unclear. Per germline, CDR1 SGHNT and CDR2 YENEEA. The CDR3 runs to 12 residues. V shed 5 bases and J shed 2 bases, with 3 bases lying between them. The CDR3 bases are TGTGCCAGCAGCAAAAACACCGGGGAGCTGTTTTTT. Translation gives CASSKNTGELFF.

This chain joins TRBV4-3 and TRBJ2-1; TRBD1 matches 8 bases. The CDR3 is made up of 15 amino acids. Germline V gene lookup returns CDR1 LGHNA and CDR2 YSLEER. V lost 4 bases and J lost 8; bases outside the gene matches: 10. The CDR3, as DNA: TGCGCCAGCAGCCTCAGAGGACAGGGTGGATATGAGCAGTTCTTC. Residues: CASSLRGQGGYEQFF.

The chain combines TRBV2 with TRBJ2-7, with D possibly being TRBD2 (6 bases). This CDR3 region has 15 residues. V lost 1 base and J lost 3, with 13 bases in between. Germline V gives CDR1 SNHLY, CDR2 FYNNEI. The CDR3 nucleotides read TGTGCCAGCAGTGAAGGCCGGACTAACTTCTACGAGCAGTACTTC. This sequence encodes CASSEGRTNFYEQYF.

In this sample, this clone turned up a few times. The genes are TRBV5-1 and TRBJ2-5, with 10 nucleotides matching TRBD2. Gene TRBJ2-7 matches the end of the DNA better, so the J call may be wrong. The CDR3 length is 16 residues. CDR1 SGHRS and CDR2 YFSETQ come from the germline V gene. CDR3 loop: CASSLQGSGRIDEQYF. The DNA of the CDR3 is TGCGCCAGCAGCTTGCAGGGTAGCGGGAGGATCGACGAGCAGTACTTC.

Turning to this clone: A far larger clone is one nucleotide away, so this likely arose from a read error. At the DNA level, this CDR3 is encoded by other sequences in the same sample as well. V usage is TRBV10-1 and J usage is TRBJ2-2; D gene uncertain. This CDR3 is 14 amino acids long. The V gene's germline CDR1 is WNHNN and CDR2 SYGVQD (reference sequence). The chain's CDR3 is CASSVGGNTGELFF. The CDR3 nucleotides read TGCGCTAGCAGTGTCGGCGGGAACACCGGGGAGCTGTTTTTT.

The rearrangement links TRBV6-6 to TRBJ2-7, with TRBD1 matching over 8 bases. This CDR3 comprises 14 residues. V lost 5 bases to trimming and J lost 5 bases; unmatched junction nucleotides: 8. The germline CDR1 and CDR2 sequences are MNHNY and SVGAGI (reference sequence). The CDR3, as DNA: TGTGCCAGCAGTCGCGCCTTGGACAGGGACGAGCAGTACTTC. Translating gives CASSRALDRDEQYF.

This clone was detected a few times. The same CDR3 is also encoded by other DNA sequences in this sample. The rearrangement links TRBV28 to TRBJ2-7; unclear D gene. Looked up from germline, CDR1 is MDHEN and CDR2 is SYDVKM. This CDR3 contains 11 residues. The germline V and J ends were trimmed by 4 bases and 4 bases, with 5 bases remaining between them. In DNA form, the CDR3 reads TGTGCCAGCAGTTCGCCTTACGAGCAGTACTTC. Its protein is CASSSPYEQYF.

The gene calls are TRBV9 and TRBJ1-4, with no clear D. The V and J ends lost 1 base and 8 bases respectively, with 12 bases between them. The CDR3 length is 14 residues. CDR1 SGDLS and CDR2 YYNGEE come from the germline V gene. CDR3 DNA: TGTGCCAGCAGCGTAAACGACGAGGAAGAAAAACTGTTTTTT. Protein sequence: CASSVNDEEEKLFF.